These 24 T cell receptor beta chains were sequenced from one sample in a study of shared clonotypes between healthy human individuals. The data were produced by immunoSEQ multiplex PCR, yet TCRdb's version contains in-frame clones alone and is incomplete. The top ten hold 0.13% of the sample, which has about 2 million clones, approximately 95% seen once. Source material: naive CD4+ T cells sorted from blood. The subset was: CD45RA+ positively selected. Receptor source: a man between 18 and 35 years old in good health.

The gene calls are TRBV6-6 and TRBJ2-5, with D perhaps TRBD2 (6 bases). Germline V lookup: CDR1 MNHNY, CDR2 SVGAGI (reference sequence). The CDR3 length is 14 residues. V was cut by 5 bases and J by 1 base, with 11 bases left in between. The CDR3 sequence: CASSTPTSQETQYF. The CDR3 DNA reads as TGTGCCAGCAGTACACCGACTAGCCAAGAGACCCAGTACTTC.

The rearrangement uses TRBV5-6 and TRBJ2-5, with D possibly being TRBD2 (5 bases). The CDR3 length is 18 residues. Between the trimmed V and J ends, which lost 1 base and 3 bases, there was a span of 22 bases. Per germline, CDR1 SGHDT and CDR2 YYEEEE. The CDR3 DNA is TGTGCCAGCAGCTTGTTCCCCCGAACAAAGCGGATAAAAGAGACCCAGTACTTC. It is translated as CASSLFPRTKRIKETQYF. Together with reference TRBV5-6 and TRBJ2-5, the CDR3 gives the full variable domain: DAGVTQSPTHLIKTRGQQVTLRCSPKSGHDTVSWYQQALGQGPQFIFQYYEEEERQRGNFPDRFSGHQFPNYSSELNVNALLLGDSALYLCASSLFPRTKRIKETQYFGPGTRLLVL.

The chain has TRBV5-1 and TRBJ2-5; D is unresolved. The CDR3 runs 14 residues. Per the germline V gene, CDR1 is SGHRS and CDR2 is YFSETQ. V was cut by 6 bases and J by 2 bases, with 14 bases left in between. The chain's CDR3 is CASTTTVVQETQYF. CDR3 nucleotides: TGCGCCAGCACCACTACGGTGGTTCAAGAGACCCAGTACTTC. The entire variable domain, with the rest obtained from reference TRBV5-1 and TRBJ2-5, is as follows: KAGVTQTPRYLIKTRGQQVTLSCSPISGHRSVSWYQQTPGQGLQFLFEYFSETQRNKGNFPGRFSGRQFSNSRSEMNVSTLELGDSALYLCASTTTVVQETQYFGPGTRLLVL.

The gene calls are TRBV5-6 and TRBJ1-3; TRBD1 is a possible D gene (5 bases). This CDR3 spans 16 amino acids. Germline-derived CDR1 and CDR2 are SGHDT and YYEEEE. The V and J ends lost 3 bases and 0 bases respectively, with 13 bases between them. The CDR3 protein is CASSWGMEVSGNTIYF. In DNA, the CDR3 is TGTGCCAGCAGCTGGGGGATGGAAGTCTCTGGAAACACCATATATTTT. The variable domain in full, completed from reference TRBV5-6 and TRBJ1-3, reads DAGVTQSPTHLIKTRGQQVTLRCSPKSGHDTVSWYQQALGQGPQFIFQYYEEEERQRGNFPDRFSGHQFPNYSSELNVNALLLGDSALYLCASSWGMEVSGNTIYFGEGSWLTVV.

In this sample, this clone turned up once. The chain has TRBV30 and TRBJ1-1; TRBD1 aligns across 10 bases. CDR3 length: 14 amino acids. After removal of 1 base from V and 5 bases from J, the junction contained 4 bases not matched to a gene. CDR1 is GTSNPN and CDR2 is SVGIG in the germline V gene (reference sequence). CDR3 protein: CAWSDGTGETEAFF. The CDR3 region has the DNA TGTGCCTGGAGTGACGGGACAGGGGAAACTGAAGCTTTCTTT.

The rearrangement uses TRBV28 and TRBJ1-5; D unresolved. The V end lost 2 bases, the J end lost 5 bases, and 10 bases lay between the germline ends. The CDR3 has 14 amino acids. The germline CDR1 and CDR2 sequences are MDHEN and SYDVKM. CDR3 residues: CASSLGQPHQPQHF. The CDR3, as DNA: TGTGCCAGCAGTTTAGGCCAACCGCATCAGCCCCAGCATTTT. Full variable domain (remainder filled in from reference TRBV28 and TRBJ1-5): DVKVTQSSRYLVKRTGEKVFLECVQDMDHENMFWYRQDPGLGLRLIYFSYDVKMKEKGDIPEGYSVSREKKERFSLILESASTNQTSMYLCASSLGQPHQPQHFGDGTRLSIL.

Details on this clone: Its ends do not fully match the called genes, so a read error is possible. At the DNA level, this CDR3 is encoded by other sequences in the same sample as well. The chain employs TRBV2 and TRBJ2-1; 8 bases are shared with TRBD1. The CDR3 runs to 15 residues. Germline values: CDR1 SNHLY, CDR2 FYNNEI. CDR3 protein: CASREDRGSYNEQFF. CDR3 nucleotide sequence: TGTGCCAGCAGGGAAGACAGGGGCTCCTACAATGAGCAGTTCTTC.

Comment on this clone: This sample includes further DNA sequences coding for the same CDR3. The genes are TRBV5-4 and TRBJ2-7; D is undetermined. The CDR3 is 12 residues long. Germline loops: CDR1 SGHNT, CDR2 YYREEE (reference sequence). With 3 bases removed from V and 0 bases from J, the gap between germline ends came to 4 bases. CDR3 region: CASSSDSYEQYF. The CDR3 coding sequence is TGTGCCAGCAGCTCGGACTCCTACGAGCAGTACTTC.

The chain is built from TRBV7-9 and TRBJ2-3; D call uncertain. The germline V gene encodes CDR1 SEHNR and CDR2 FQNEAQ (reference sequence). Trimming shortened V by 10 bases and J by 1 base, and 21 bases separated the two germline ends. This CDR3 has 16 residues. The CDR3 DNA reads TGTGCCACACCAGGAATTGGAGCTGGAGGCACAGATACGCAGTATTTT. It codes for CATPGIGAGGTDTQYF.

The chain recombines TRBV2 with TRBJ1-2, with D unclear. CDR3 size: 12 residues. The germline V gene encodes CDR1 SNHLY and CDR2 FYNNEI. The ends were cut back, 3 bases at V and 10 bases at J, with 12 bases in the middle. Written as DNA, the CDR3 is TGTGCCAGCAGTGACCGGCTTTTTGACTACACCTTC. Its protein product is CASSDRLFDYTF.

The CDR3 DNA reads as TGTGCCATGGGGACCTCCGCTTATGGCTACACCTTC. It codes for CAMGTSAYGYTF. The chain links TRBV10-3 to TRBJ1-2; D may be TRBD1 (5 bases). Trimming took 9 bases from V and 5 from J, leaving 13 bases between them. There are 12 residues in the CDR3. Germline assignment: CDR1 ENHRY and CDR2 SYGVKD.

The chain carries TRBV7-2 and TRBJ2-1; TRBD2 matches 11 bases. V was clipped by 0 bases and J by 0 bases; unmatched bases: 1. Germline loops: CDR1 SGHTA, CDR2 FQGNSA. The CDR3 extends over 17 amino acids. CDR3 nucleotide sequence: TGTGCCAGCAGCTTAGCCACTAGCGGGAGCTCCTACAATGAGCAGTTCTTC. Amino acids: CASSLATSGSSYNEQFF.

This chain uses TRBV7-9 with TRBJ1-2, with D maybe TRBD1 (5 bases). Germline V gene lookup returns CDR1 SEHNR and CDR2 FQNEAQ (reference sequence). The CDR3 consists of 15 residues. V dropped 6 bases and J dropped 0 bases, with 14 bases sitting between them. The CDR3 here is CASRESGIANYGYTF. In nucleotides, the CDR3 is TGTGCCAGCAGAGAATCAGGGATTGCTAACTATGGCTACACCTTC.

The genes are TRBV28 and TRBJ2-6; D gene unclear. The V gene lost 6 bases and the J gene lost 0 bases, with 9 bases spanning the gap. There are 15 residues in the CDR3. Per germline, CDR1 MDHEN and CDR2 SYDVKM. The CDR3 coding sequence is TGTGCCAGCAGGAGACGGGTCTCTGGGGCCAACGTCCTGACTTTC. It translates to CASRRRVSGANVLTF.

The chain links TRBV11-3 to TRBJ2-3; 13 bases agree with TRBD2. This CDR3 is 16 amino acids long. The germline CDR1 and CDR2 sequences are SGHNT and YENEEA. Trimming at V came to 4 bases and at J to 1 base, leaving 2 bases not matched to a gene. The CDR3 DNA sequence: TGTGCCAGCAGCTCCGGGACTAGCGGGGGCACAGATACGCAGTATTTT. Encoded protein: CASSSGTSGGTDTQYF.

Concerning this clone: Additional DNA sequences in this sample encode the identical CDR3. V and J are TRBV19 and TRBJ1-2, with a possible D match to TRBD1 (6 bases). Trimming removed 6 bases from V and 4 bases from J, with 12 bases in between. Germline V gene data show CDR1 as LNHDA and CDR2 as SQIVND (reference sequence). The CDR3 extends over 13 amino acids. CDR3 loop: CASSPGQSYGYTF. The CDR3 DNA follows: TGTGCCAGTAGCCCTGGACAGAGCTATGGCTACACCTTC.

The gene calls are TRBV2 and TRBJ1-2, with D perhaps TRBD1 (5 bases). Deletions cut 4 bases from V and 5 bases from J, with 14 bases between. The germline V gene encodes CDR1 SNHLY and CDR2 FYNNEI. The CDR3 contains 14 residues. The CDR3 reads CASSVQEGTYGYTF. The DNA of the CDR3 is TGTGCCAGCAGTGTCCAGGAGGGGACGTATGGCTACACCTTC.

The chain employs TRBV5-6 and TRBJ1-3; tentatively, D is TRBD1 (6 bases). Trimming stripped 1 base from V and 4 bases from J, with 12 bases between. Germline values: CDR1 SGHDT, CDR2 YYEEEE. The CDR3 has 15 amino acids. The CDR3 protein is CASSLFQGRGNTIYF. In DNA form, the CDR3 reads TGTGCCAGCAGCTTGTTCCAGGGGAGGGGAAACACCATATATTTT. Using reference TRBV5-6 and TRBJ1-3 for the parts outside the CDR3, the full variable domain is DAGVTQSPTHLIKTRGQQVTLRCSPKSGHDTVSWYQQALGQGPQFIFQYYEEEERQRGNFPDRFSGHQFPNYSSELNVNALLLGDSALYLCASSLFQGRGNTIYFGEGSWLTVV.

V and J are TRBV28 and TRBJ2-3; 9 nucleotides agree with TRBD1. Germline V gene data show CDR1 as MDHEN and CDR2 as SYDVKM. V gave up 8 bases and J gave up 3 bases; unmatched junction bases: 0. This CDR3 region has 12 residues. The CDR3 is CASGTGTDTQYF. DNA for the CDR3: TGTGCCAGCGGGACAGGGACAGATACGCAGTATTTT.

This chain joins TRBV19 and TRBJ1-5, with 9 bases lining up with TRBD1. Losses at the gene ends were 6 bases for V and 0 bases for J; bases not matched to a gene: 9. The CDR3 has 17 amino acids. Germline assignment: CDR1 LNHDA and CDR2 SQIVND (reference sequence). The CDR3 DNA is TGTGCCAGTAGAGTCGCCGGGACAGGGATTAGCAATCAGCCCCAGCATTTT. Its protein product is CASRVAGTGISNQPQHF.

The rearrangement uses TRBV7-9 and TRBJ1-1; 11 bases are shared with TRBD1. CDR3 length: 12 amino acids. Germline values: CDR1 SEHNR, CDR2 FQNEAQ (reference sequence). With V trimmed by 5 bases and J by 12 bases, 5 bases remained unmatched. The CDR3 DNA reads TGTGCCAGCAGCCTGGGACAGGGGGTGACTTTCTTT. This translates into CASSLGQGVTFF.

V usage is TRBV11-2 and J usage is TRBJ1-6, with 9 bases fitting TRBD1. Germline CDR1 is SGHAT and CDR2 is FQNNGV. V shed 5 bases, J shed 9 bases, and the junction held 14 bases outside the gene matches. This CDR3 is built from 17 residues. The CDR3 DNA reads as TGTGCCAGCAGCCCAGGAGGTTGGGGACAGGGCGTTTCACCCCTCCACTTT. Protein: CASSPGGWGQGVSPLHF. Looking up the rest from reference TRBV11-2 and TRBJ1-6 gives the full variable domain: EAGVAQSPRYKIIEKRQSVAFWCNPISGHATLYWYQQILGQGPKLLIQFQNNGVVDDSQLPKDRFSAERLKGVDSTLKIQPAKLEDSAVYLCASSPGGWGQGVSPLHFGNGTRLTVT.

The chain combines TRBV9 with TRBJ1-3; perhaps TRBD1 as D (5 bases). The CDR3 is 14 residues long. In germline, CDR1 is SGDLS, CDR2 YYNGEE. The germline V and J ends were trimmed by 4 bases and 3 bases, with 11 bases remaining between them. Here the CDR3 reads CASSFQGIGNTIYF. DNA of the CDR3: TGTGCCAGCAGCTTTCAGGGTATTGGAAACACCATATATTTT.

A word on this clone: A read error may account for a junction end that differs from germline. The rearrangement uses TRBV7-7 and TRBJ2-7; D might be TRBD1 (6 bases). The germline gives CDR1 SSHAT, CDR2 FNYEAQ (reference sequence). The CDR3 is 15 amino acids. The DNA of the CDR3 is TGTGCTAGCAGCTTAGGAACAGGGAGCTCCTACGAGCAGTACTTC. Amino acid sequence: CASSLGTGSSYEQYF. Filled out from reference TRBV7-7 and TRBJ2-7, the complete variable domain reads GAGVSQSPRYKVTKRGQDVTLRCDPISSHATLYWYQQALGQGPEFLTYFNYEAQPDKSGLPSDRFSAERPEGSISTLTIQRTEQRDSAMYRCASSLGTGSSYEQYFGPGTRLTVT.